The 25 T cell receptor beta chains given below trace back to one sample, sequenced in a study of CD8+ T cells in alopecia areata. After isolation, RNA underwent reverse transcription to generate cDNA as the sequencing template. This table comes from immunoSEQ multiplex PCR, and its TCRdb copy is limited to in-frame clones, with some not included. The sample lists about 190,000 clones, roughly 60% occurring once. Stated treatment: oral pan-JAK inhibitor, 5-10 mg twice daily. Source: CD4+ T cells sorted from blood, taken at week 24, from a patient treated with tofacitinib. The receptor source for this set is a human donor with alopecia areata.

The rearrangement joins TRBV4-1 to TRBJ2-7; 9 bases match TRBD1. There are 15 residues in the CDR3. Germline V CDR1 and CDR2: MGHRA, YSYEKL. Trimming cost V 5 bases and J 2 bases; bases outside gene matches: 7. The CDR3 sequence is CASSRPGQGTYEQYF. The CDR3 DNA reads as TGCGCCAGCAGCAGACCGGGACAGGGAACCTACGAGCAGTACTTC.

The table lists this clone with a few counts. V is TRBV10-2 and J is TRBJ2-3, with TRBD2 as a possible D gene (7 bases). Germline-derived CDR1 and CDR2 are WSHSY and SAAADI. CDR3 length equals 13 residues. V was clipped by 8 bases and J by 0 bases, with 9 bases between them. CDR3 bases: TGCGCCAGCGGGGGGGCGAGCACAGATACGCAGTATTTT. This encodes CASGGASTDTQYF.

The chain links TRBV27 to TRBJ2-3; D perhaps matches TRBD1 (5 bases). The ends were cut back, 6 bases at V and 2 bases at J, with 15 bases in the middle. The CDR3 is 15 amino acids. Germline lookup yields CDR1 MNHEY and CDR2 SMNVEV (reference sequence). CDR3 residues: CASSPTGSSTDTQYF. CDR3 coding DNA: TGTGCCAGCAGCCCTACAGGAAGTTCCACAGATACGCAGTATTTT.

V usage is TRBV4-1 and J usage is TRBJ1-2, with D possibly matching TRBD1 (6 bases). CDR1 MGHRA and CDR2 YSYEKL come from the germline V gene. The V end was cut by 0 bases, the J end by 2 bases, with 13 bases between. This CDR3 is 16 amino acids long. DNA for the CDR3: TGCGCCAGCAGCCAAGAGAGGGGCAGGGGAAACTATGGCTACACCTTC. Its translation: CASSQERGRGNYGYTF.

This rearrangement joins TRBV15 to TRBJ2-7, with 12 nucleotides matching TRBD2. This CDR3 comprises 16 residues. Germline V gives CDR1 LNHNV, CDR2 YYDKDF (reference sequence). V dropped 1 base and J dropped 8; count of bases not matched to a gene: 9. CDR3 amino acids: CATSRVASGGAEKQYF. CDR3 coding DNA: TGTGCCACCAGCAGAGTGGCTAGCGGGGGGGCAGAGAAGCAGTACTTC.

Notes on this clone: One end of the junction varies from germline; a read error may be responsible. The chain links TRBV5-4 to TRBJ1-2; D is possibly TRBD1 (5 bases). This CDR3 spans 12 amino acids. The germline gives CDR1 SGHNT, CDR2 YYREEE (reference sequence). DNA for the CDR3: TGTGCCAGCAGCTTGGGCCAGGGTCCTCCGTTCTTC. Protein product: CASSLGQGPPFF. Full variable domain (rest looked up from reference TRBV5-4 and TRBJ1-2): ETGVTQSPTHLIKTRGQQVTLRCSSQSGHNTVSWYQQALGQGPQFIFQYYREEENGRGNFPPRFSGLQFPNYSSELNVNALELDDSALYLCASSLGQGPPFFGSGTRLTVV.

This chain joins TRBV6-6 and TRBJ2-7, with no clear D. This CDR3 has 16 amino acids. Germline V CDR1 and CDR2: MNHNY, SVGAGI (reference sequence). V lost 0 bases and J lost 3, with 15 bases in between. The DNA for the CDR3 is TGTGCCAGCAGTTACTCGAACGGCAGGAACCGCTACGAGCAGTACTTC. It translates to CASSYSNGRNRYEQYF.

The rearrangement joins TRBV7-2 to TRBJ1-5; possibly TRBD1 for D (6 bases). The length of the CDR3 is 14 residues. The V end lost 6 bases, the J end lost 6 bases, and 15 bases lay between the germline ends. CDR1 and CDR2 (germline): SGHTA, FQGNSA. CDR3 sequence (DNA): TGTGCCAGCAGAGGGGAAGGGGGTTTTCAGCCCCAGCATTTT. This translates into CASRGEGGFQPQHF. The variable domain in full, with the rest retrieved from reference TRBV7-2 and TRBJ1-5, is GAGVSQSPSNKVTEKGKDVELRCDPISGHTALYWYRQSLGQGLEFLIYFQGNSAPDKSGLPSDRFSAERTGGSVSTLTIQRTQQEDSAVYLCASRGEGGFQPQHFGDGTRLSIL.

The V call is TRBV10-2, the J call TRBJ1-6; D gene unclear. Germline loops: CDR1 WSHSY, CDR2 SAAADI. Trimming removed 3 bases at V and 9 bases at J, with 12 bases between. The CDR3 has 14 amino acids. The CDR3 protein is CASSERTEASPLHF. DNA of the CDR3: TGCGCCAGCAGTGAAAGAACGGAGGCTTCACCCCTCCACTTT.

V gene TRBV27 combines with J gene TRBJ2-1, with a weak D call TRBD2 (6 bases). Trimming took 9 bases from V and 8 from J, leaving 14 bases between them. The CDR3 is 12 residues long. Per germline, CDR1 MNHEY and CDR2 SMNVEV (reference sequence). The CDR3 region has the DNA TGTGCCAGTAGACGGGGAGGCGATGAGCAGTTCTTC. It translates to CASRRGGDEQFF.

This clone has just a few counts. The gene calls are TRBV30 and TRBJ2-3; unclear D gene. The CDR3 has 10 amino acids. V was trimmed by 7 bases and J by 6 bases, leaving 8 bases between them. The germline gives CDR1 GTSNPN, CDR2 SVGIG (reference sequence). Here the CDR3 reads CASVGDTQYF. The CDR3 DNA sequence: TGTGCCTCTGTGGGGGATACGCAGTATTTT.

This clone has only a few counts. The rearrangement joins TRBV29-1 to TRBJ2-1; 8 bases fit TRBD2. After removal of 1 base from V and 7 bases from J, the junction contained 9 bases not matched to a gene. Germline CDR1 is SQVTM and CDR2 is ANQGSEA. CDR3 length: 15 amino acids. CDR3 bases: TGCAGCGTTGAAGGGGCGGGGGGCGTAGGTAATGAGCAGTTCTTC. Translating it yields CSVEGAGGVGNEQFF.

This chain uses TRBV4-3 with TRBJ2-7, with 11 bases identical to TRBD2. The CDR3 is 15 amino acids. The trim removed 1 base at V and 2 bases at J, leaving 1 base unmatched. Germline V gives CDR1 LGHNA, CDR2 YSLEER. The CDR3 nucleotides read TGCGCCAGCAGCCAAGGACTAGCGGGAACCTACGAGCAGTACTTC. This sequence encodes CASSQGLAGTYEQYF.

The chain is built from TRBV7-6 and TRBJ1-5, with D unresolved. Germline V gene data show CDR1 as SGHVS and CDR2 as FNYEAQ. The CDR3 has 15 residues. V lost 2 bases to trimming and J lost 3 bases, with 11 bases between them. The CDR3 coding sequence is TGTGCCAGCAGCTTACTTTCGGGGATCAATCAGCCCCAGCATTTT. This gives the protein CASSLLSGINQPQHF.

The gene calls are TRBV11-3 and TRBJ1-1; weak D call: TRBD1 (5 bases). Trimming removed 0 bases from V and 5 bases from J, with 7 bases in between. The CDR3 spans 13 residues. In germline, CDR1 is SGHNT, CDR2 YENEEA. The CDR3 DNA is TGTGCCAGCAGCTTAGAGCGGGGGACTGAAGCTTTCTTT. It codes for CASSLERGTEAFF.

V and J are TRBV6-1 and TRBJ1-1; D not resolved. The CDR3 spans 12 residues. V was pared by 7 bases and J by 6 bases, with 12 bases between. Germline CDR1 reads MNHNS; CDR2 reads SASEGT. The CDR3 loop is CASTTPGSEAFF. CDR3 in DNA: TGTGCCAGCACCACCCCGGGCTCTGAAGCTTTCTTT.

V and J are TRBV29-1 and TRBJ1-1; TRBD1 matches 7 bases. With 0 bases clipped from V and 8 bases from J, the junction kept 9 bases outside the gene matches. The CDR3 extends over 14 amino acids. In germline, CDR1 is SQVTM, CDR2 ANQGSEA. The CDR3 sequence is CSVEDRFVGQEAFF. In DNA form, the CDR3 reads TGCAGCGTTGAAGATCGGTTCGTGGGACAGGAAGCTTTCTTT.

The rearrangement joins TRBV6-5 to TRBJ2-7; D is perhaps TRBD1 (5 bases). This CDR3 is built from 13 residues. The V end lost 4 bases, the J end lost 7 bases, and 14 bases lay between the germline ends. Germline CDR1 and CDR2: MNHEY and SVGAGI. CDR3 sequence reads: CASSSQTDSEQYF. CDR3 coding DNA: TGTGCCAGCAGTTCCCAAACTGACAGTGAGCAGTACTTC.

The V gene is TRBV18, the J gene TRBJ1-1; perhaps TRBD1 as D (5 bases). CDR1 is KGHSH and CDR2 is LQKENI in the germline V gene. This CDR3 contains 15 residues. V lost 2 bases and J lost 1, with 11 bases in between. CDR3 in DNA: TGTGCCAGCTCACCAGGGGGGGTAGAGAACACTGAAGCTTTCTTT. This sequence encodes CASSPGGVENTEAFF.

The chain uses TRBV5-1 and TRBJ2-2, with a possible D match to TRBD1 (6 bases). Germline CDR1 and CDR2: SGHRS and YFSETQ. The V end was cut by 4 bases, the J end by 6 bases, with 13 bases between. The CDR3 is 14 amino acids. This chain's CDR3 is CASSILQGSGELFF. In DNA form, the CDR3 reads TGCGCCAGCAGCATACTACAGGGATCCGGGGAGCTGTTTTTT.

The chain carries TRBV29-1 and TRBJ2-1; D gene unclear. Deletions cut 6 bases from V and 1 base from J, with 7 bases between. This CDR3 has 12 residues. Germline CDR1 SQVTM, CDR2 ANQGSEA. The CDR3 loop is CSVASSYNEQFF. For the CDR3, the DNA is TGCAGCGTCGCGAGTTCCTACAATGAGCAGTTCTTC.

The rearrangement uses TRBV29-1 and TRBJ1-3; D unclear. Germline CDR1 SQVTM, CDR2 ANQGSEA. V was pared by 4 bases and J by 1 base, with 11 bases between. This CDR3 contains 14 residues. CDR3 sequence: CSVVWQASGNTIYF. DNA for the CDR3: TGCAGCGTTGTCTGGCAGGCATCTGGAAACACCATATATTTT.

The CDR3: CASSYGTGGIYGYTF. CDR3 DNA sequence: TGTGCCAGCAGTTACGGGACAGGGGGGATCTATGGCTACACCTTC. J is TRBJ1-2 and V is TRBV6-5, with 11 bases lining up with TRBD1. V gave up 2 bases and J gave up 4 bases; unmatched junction bases: 3. This CDR3 contains 15 residues. The germline V gene encodes CDR1 MNHEY and CDR2 SVGAGI.

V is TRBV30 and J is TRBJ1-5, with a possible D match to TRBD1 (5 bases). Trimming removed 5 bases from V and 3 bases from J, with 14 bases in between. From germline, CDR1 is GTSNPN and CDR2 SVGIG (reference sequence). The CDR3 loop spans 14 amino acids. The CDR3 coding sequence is TGTGCCTGGTCGGATGGGGCTTCCAATCAGCCCCAGCATTTT. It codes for CAWSDGASNQPQHF.

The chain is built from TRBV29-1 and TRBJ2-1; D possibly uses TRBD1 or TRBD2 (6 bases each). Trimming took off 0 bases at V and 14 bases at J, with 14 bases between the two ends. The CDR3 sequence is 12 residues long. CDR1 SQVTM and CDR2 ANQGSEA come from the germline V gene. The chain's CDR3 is CSVEDHGGPKFF. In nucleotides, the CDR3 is TGCAGCGTTGAAGATCATGGGGGGCCAAAGTTCTTC.